The 24 T cell receptor beta chains below come from one sample, sequenced in a study of CD8+CD57+ T cells in acquired aplastic anemia. Genomic DNA constituted the template upon which TCR beta VDJ and CDR3 profiling was performed. TCRdb reprocessed the reads via MiXCR and lists one record per CDR3 protein. Of over 250,000 distinct CDR3 sequences listed, roughly 61% are singletons. CD8+CD57+ cell expansion had been shown by flow cytometry in patients chosen for sequencing. The sample was sorted CD4+, CD8+, or CD8+CD57+ T cells (not recorded which) from PBMCs. These receptors were collected from a human donor with aplastic anemia.

Of note for this clonotype: A junction boundary mismatches the germline segment, possibly from a read error. The chain couples TRBV9 to TRBJ2-2, with D maybe TRBD2 (6 bases). Germline V CDR1 and CDR2: SGDLS, YYNGEE. The CDR3 extends over 17 amino acids. CDR3 protein: CASSVASGLRYTGELFF. As DNA, the CDR3 is TGTGCCAGCAGCGTAGCCAGCGGGCTTAGGTACACCGGGGAGCTGTTCTTT.

This clonotype was found many times. The genes are TRBV10-1 and TRBJ2-2; a possible D gene is TRBD1 (6 bases). Between the trimmed V and J ends, which lost 3 bases and 6 bases, there was a span of 11 bases. This CDR3 comprises 14 residues. Germline V gives CDR1 WNHNN, CDR2 SYGVQD (reference sequence). Here the CDR3 DNA reads TGCGCCAGCAGTGATGGGACACAGGCCGGGGAGCTGTTTTTT. Its protein product is CASSDGTQAGELFF.

The V and J genes are TRBV25-1 and TRBJ2-3, with D perhaps matching TRBD2 (6 bases). With 3 bases removed from V and 3 bases from J, the gap between germline ends came to 13 bases. CDR1 is MGHDK and CDR2 is SYGVNS in the germline V gene. This CDR3 spans 15 amino acids. CDR3 DNA: TGTGCCAGCAGTGAGACGGGAGCGGAGACAGATACGCAGTATTTT. Protein sequence: CASSETGAETDTQYF. The full variable domain, its missing parts supplied by reference TRBV25-1 and TRBJ2-3, is EADIYQTPRYLVIGTGKKITLECSQTMGHDKMYWYQQDPGMELHLIHYSYGVNSTEKGDLSSESTVSRIRTEHFPLTLESARPSHTSQYLCASSETGAETDTQYFGPGTRLTVL.

The V call is TRBV20-1, the J call TRBJ2-5; no reliable D call. Trimming took off 6 bases at V and 5 bases at J, with 16 bases between the two ends. The germline V gene has CDR1 DFQATT and CDR2 SNEGSKA (reference sequence). The CDR3 totals 13 residues. The CDR3 region is CSARLSVRETQYF. CDR3 DNA: TGCAGTGCCCGTCTCTCCGTTCGGGAGACCCAGTACTTC.

The genes are TRBV20-1 and TRBJ2-7; 7 bases agree with TRBD2. Per the germline V gene, CDR1 is DFQATT and CDR2 is SNEGSKA (reference sequence). The length of the CDR3 is 14 residues. V dropped 6 bases and J dropped 3; count of bases not matched to a gene: 11. CDR3 nucleotides: TGCAGTGCCGCGAGGTCGGGGGGTAACTACGAGCAGTACTTC. It is translated as CSAARSGGNYEQYF.

This clonotype showed up many times. J is TRBJ2-2 and V is TRBV5-1, with 7 positions matching TRBD2. CDR1 and CDR2 from the germline V gene are SGHRS and YFSETQ. The CDR3 consists of 15 residues. V shed 4 bases, J shed 0 bases, and the junction held 3 bases outside the gene matches. The CDR3 DNA reads as TGCGCCAGCAGCCGCGGGACTACGAACACCGGGGAGCTGTTTTTT. Amino acids: CASSRGTTNTGELFF.

The V call is TRBV6-5, the J call TRBJ2-2; no firm D call. The V and J ends lost 0 bases and 8 bases respectively, with 7 bases between them. This CDR3 contains 13 residues. The V gene's germline CDR1 is MNHEY and CDR2 SVGAGI. The CDR3 sequence: CASSYSVRGELFF. DNA for the CDR3: TGTGCCAGCAGTTACTCGGTCAGGGGGGAGCTGTTTTTT.

Worth noting for this clonotype: This clone may be a read error of a much larger clone one base away. Lacking the conserved final phenylalanine or tryptophan, this CDR3 likely reflects a read error. This sequence joins TRBV5-4 and TRBJ1-2; D is unresolved. CDR3 size: 15 residues. V dropped 0 bases and J dropped 0 bases, with 9 bases sitting between them. CDR1 and CDR2 from the germline V gene are SGHNT and YYREEE (reference sequence). CDR3 in DNA: TGTGCCAGCAGCTTGGTGGGGAGAACTAACTATGGCTACACCTCC. Translating it yields CASSLVGRTNYGYTS.

The chain recombines TRBV24-1 with TRBJ1-4; D is uncertain. Germline V lookup: CDR1 KGHDR, CDR2 SFDVKD. Trimming stripped 8 bases from V and 7 bases from J, with 16 bases between. The CDR3 sequence is 14 residues long. The CDR3 DNA reads TGTGCCACCATCGGACCCAAATGTAGTGAAAAACTGTTTTTT. Its translation: CATIGPKCSEKLFF.

This clonotype has just a few counts. As the CDR3 is not closed by the conserved phenylalanine or tryptophan, this likely results from a read error. The V gene is TRBV14, the J gene TRBJ2-5, with D unresolved. This CDR3 contains 16 residues. V dropped 6 bases and J dropped 4 bases, with 21 bases sitting between them. Germline lookup yields CDR1 SGHDN and CDR2 FVKESK. This CDR3 reads CASSELVLGPPETQYL. CDR3 nucleotides: TGTGCCAGCAGTGAACTGGTTTTGGGCCCCCCAGAGACCCAGTACCTC.

This clonotype was seen a few times. The chain employs TRBV14 and TRBJ1-1; the D gene is possibly TRBD1 (6 bases). This CDR3 spans 14 amino acids. Deletions cut 4 bases from V and 2 bases from J, with 11 bases between. CDR1 is SGHDN, CDR2 FVKESK, per germline. CDR3 protein: CASSRQAANTEAFF. The CDR3 region has the DNA TGTGCCAGCAGCCGACAGGCAGCAAACACTGAAGCTTTCTTT.

With regard to this clonotype: Mismatch with germline at one junction end may stem from a read error. This chain uses TRBV24-1 with TRBJ2-2; D is perhaps TRBD1 or TRBD2 (5 bases each). Germline CDR1 and CDR2: KGHDR and SFDVKD. The CDR3 consists of 14 residues. CDR3 protein: CATSEAGNTGEPFF. Here the CDR3 DNA reads TGTGCCACCAGTGAGGCAGGGAACACCGGGGAGCCGTTTTTT.

The table lists this clonotype with many counts. V usage is TRBV19 and J usage is TRBJ2-7; 9 positions agree with TRBD2. Germline V CDR1 and CDR2: LNHDA, SQIVND (reference sequence). With 4 bases clipped from V and 2 bases from J, the junction kept 6 bases outside the gene matches. The CDR3 spans 15 residues. CDR3 sequence: CASSTGLAPAYEQYF. The CDR3 DNA follows: TGTGCCAGTAGTACCGGACTAGCGCCCGCCTACGAGCAGTACTTC.

This clonotype was counted at least ten times. This rearrangement joins TRBV29-1 to TRBJ2-3; no firm D call. Deletions cut 4 bases from V and 1 base from J, with 12 bases between. CDR3 size: 14 residues. From germline, CDR1 is SQVTM and CDR2 ANQGSEA. The CDR3 DNA follows: TGCAGCGTTGGTCGGCCAGCCGGCACAGATACGCAGTATTTT. It yields the protein CSVGRPAGTDTQYF.

The V gene is TRBV5-1, the J gene TRBJ1-4, with D tentatively TRBD1 (6 bases). The CDR3 length is 14 residues. From germline, CDR1 is SGHRS and CDR2 YFSETQ. Trimming stripped 4 bases from V and 10 bases from J, with 17 bases between. The DNA for the CDR3 is TGCGCCAGCAGCCTCCAGGGGACTCGCGGAAAACTGTTTTTT. Its translation is CASSLQGTRGKLFF.

The chain recombines TRBV9 with TRBJ2-7; possibly TRBD2 for D (5 bases). Germline CDR1 SGDLS, CDR2 YYNGEE. The CDR3 is 12 amino acids. V dropped 9 bases and J dropped 0 bases, with 10 bases sitting between them. CDR3 residues: CATTGGSYEQYF. The CDR3 DNA follows: TGTGCCACCACCGGAGGCTCCTACGAGCAGTACTTC.

The chain joins TRBV13 to TRBJ1-2, with D possibly being TRBD1 (5 bases). V lost 5 bases to trimming and J lost 4 bases, with 14 bases between them. Germline V lookup: CDR1 PRHDT, CDR2 FYEKMQ (reference sequence). This CDR3 is built from 14 residues. CDR3 loop: CASSMGRSSYGYTF. In nucleotides, the CDR3 is TGTGCCAGCAGCATGGGACGGTCTTCCTATGGCTACACCTTC.

On this clonotype: Without the conserved terminal phenylalanine or tryptophan, this CDR3 likely stems from a read error. The chain recombines TRBV7-4 with TRBJ2-7; tentatively, D is TRBD1 (6 bases). Deletions cut 5 bases from V and 8 bases from J, with 10 bases between. In germline, CDR1 is SGHVT, CDR2 SQSDAQ. The CDR3 contains 11 residues. CDR3 in amino acids: CASSPGQKQYS. The CDR3 nucleotides read TGTGCCAGCAGCCCCGGACAGAAGCAGTACTCC.

This clonotype was seen once. The chain recombines TRBV5-5 with TRBJ2-1; a possible D gene is TRBD2 (5 bases). Germline CDR1 is SGHKS and CDR2 is YYEKEE (reference sequence). The CDR3 is made up of 12 amino acids. The germline V and J ends were trimmed by 4 bases and 6 bases, with 8 bases remaining between them. The CDR3 coding sequence is TGTGCCAGCAGCGCTACTAGCAATGAGCAGTTCTTC. Amino acids: CASSATSNEQFF. Full variable domain (missing parts from reference TRBV5-5 and TRBJ2-1): DAGVTQSPTHLIKTRGQQVTLRCSPISGHKSVSWYQQVLGQGPQFIFQYYEKEERGRGNFPDRFSARQFPNYSSELNVNALLLGDSALYLCASSATSNEQFFGPGTRLTVL.

This clonotype showed up many times. The gene calls are TRBV3-1 and TRBJ1-2, with 10 nucleotides matching TRBD1. The CDR3 spans 17 residues. The J segment lost 0 bases and the V segment lost 6 bases, leaving 10 bases of the junction unmatched. CDR1 and CDR2 (germline): LGHDT, YNNKEL (reference sequence). The DNA for the CDR3 is TGTGCCAGCAGGACGGGACAGGGGTTGACCTCTAACTATGGCTACACCTTC. Its translation: CASRTGQGLTSNYGYTF.

The chain has TRBV29-1 and TRBJ2-7; no reliable D call. Per germline, CDR1 SQVTM and CDR2 ANQGSEA. This CDR3 is built from 13 residues. Deletions cut 2 bases from V and 1 base from J, with 9 bases between. CDR3 sequence: CSVELGGSYEQYF. In nucleotides, the CDR3 is TGCAGCGTTGAATTAGGTGGGTCCTACGAGCAGTACTTC.

This chain connects TRBV10-3 to TRBJ1-1, with D perhaps TRBD1 (6 bases). This CDR3 contains 15 residues. The V gene's germline CDR1 is ENHRY and CDR2 SYGVKD. The germline V and J ends were trimmed by 4 bases and 3 bases, with 15 bases remaining between them. In DNA, the CDR3 is TGTGCCATCAGTGCTCGACACAGGGAGGACACTGAAGCTTTCTTT. Protein sequence: CAISARHREDTEAFF.

This clonotype appeared a few times. The J gene is TRBJ2-5, the V gene TRBV5-1; possible D gene TRBD1, 5 bases. Trimming took off 0 bases at V and 4 bases at J, with 10 bases between the two ends. The length of the CDR3 is 14 residues. Germline loops: CDR1 SGHRS, CDR2 YFSETQ. The CDR3 DNA is TGCGCCAGCAGCTTGGCCTTAGGGGTAGAGACCCAGTACTTC. Translated, it gives CASSLALGVETQYF. Full variable domain (rest looked up from reference TRBV5-1 and TRBJ2-5): KAGVTQTPRYLIKTRGQQVTLSCSPISGHRSVSWYQQTPGQGLQFLFEYFSETQRNKGNFPGRFSGRQFSNSRSEMNVSTLELGDSALYLCASSLALGVETQYFGPGTRLLVL.

The gene calls are TRBV12-3 or TRBV12-4 and TRBJ2-7; maybe TRBD2 (5 bases). Trimming removed 3 bases from V and 5 bases from J, with 8 bases in between. The CDR3 runs to 12 residues. DNA of the CDR3: TGTGCCAGCAGTTTCGCCGGGGACGAGCAGTACTTC. This gives the protein CASSFAGDEQYF.